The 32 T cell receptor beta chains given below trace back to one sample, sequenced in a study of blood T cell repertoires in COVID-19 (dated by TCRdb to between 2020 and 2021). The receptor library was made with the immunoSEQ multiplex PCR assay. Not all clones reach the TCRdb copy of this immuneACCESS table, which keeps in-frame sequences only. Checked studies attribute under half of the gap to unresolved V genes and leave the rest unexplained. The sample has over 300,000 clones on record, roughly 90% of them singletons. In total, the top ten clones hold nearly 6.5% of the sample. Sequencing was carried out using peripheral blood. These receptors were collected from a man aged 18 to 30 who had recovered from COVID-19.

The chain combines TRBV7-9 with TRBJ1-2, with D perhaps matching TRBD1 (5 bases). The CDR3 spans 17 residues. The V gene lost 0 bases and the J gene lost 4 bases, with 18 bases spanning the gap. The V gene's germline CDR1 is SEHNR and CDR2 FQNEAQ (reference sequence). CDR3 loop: CASSLAGEWGDSYGYTF. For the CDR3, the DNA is TGTGCCAGCAGCTTAGCGGGGGAGTGGGGGGACTCCTATGGCTACACCTTC.

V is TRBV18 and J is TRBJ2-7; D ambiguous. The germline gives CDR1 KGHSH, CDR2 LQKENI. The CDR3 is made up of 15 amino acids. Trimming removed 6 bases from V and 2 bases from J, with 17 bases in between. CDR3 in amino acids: CASSPVDTPPYEQYF. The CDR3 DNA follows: TGTGCCAGCTCCCCCGTAGACACCCCACCCTACGAGCAGTACTTC. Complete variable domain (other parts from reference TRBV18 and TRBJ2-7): NAGVMQNPRHLVRRRGQEARLRCSPMKGHSHVYWYRQLPEEGLKFMVYLQKENIIDESGMPKERFSAEFPKEGPSILRIQQVVRGDSAAYFCASSPVDTPPYEQYFGPGTRLTVT.

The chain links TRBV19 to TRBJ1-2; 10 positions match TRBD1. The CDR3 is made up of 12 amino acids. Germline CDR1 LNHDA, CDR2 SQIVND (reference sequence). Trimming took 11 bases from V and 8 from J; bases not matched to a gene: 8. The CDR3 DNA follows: TGTGCCGGAAGGACAGGGGGGGGAGGCTACACCTTC. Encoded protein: CAGRTGGGGYTF.

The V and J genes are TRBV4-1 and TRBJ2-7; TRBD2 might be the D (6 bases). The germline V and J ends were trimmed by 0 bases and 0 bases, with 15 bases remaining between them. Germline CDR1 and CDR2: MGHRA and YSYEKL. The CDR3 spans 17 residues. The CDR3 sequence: CASSQDRDGGISYEQYF. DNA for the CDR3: TGCGCCAGCAGCCAAGATCGGGACGGAGGGATCTCCTACGAGCAGTACTTC.

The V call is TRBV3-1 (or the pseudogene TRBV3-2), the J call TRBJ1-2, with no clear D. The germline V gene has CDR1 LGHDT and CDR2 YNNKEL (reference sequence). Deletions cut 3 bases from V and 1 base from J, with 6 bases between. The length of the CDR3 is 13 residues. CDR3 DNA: TGTGCCAGCAGCCACGGGAATAACTATGGCTACACCTTC. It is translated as CASSHGNNYGYTF.

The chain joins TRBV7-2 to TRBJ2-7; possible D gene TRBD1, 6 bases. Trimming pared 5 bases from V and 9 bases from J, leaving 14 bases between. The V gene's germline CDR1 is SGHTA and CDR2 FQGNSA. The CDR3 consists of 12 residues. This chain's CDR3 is CASSQDRTPQYF. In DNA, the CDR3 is TGTGCCAGCAGCCAGGACAGAACCCCGCAGTACTTC.

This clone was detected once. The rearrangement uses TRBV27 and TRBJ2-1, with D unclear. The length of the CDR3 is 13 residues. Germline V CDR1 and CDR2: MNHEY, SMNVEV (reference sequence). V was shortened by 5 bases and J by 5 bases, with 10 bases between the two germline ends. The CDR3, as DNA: TGTGCCAGCAGTGTAACGGGTAACAATGAGCAGTTCTTC. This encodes CASSVTGNNEQFF.

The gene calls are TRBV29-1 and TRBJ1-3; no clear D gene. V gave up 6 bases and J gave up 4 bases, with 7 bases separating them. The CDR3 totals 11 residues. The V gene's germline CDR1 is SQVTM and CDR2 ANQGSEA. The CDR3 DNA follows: TGCAGCGTGAGGGTGGGAAACACCATATATTTT. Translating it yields CSVRVGNTIYF.

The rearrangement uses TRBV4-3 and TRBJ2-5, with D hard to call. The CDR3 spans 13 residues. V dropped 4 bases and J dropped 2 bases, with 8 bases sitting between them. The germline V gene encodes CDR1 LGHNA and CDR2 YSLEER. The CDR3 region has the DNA TGCGCCAGCAGCCCTGGGCTTCAAGAGACCCAGTACTTC. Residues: CASSPGLQETQYF.

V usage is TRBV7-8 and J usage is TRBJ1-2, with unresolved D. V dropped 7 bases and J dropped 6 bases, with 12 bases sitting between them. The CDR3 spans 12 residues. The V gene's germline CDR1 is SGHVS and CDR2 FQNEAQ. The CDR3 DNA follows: TGTGCCAGCACCCCAGGTGTGCATGGCTACACCTTC. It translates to CASTPGVHGYTF.

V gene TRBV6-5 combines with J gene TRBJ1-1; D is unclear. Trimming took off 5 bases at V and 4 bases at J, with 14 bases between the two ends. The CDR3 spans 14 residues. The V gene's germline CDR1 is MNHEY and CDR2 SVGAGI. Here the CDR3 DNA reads TGTGCCAGCAGTCCGAACGCGGGAATCACTGAAGCTTTCTTT. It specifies CASSPNAGITEAFF.

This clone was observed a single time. CDR3 sequence (DNA): TGTGCCAGCAGTGAATACAGAGGAGCGCAGTTCTTC. It is translated as CASSEYRGAQFF. The chain combines TRBV25-1 with TRBJ2-1; D is uncertain. The CDR3 is made up of 12 amino acids. With 0 bases removed from V and 12 bases from J, the gap between germline ends came to 9 bases. The germline V gene encodes CDR1 MGHDK and CDR2 SYGVNS. Looking up the rest from reference TRBV25-1 and TRBJ2-1 gives the full variable domain: EADIYQTPRYLVIGTGKKITLECSQTMGHDKMYWYQQDPGMELHLIHYSYGVNSTEKGDLSSESTVSRIRTEHFPLTLESARPSHTSQYLCASSEYRGAQFFGPGTRLTVL.

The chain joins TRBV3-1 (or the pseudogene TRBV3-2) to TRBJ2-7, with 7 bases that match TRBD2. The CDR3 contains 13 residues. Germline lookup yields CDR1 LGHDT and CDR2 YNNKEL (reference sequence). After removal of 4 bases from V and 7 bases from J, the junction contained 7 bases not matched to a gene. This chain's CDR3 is CASSPTSLKEQYF. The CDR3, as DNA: TGTGCCAGCAGCCCGACTAGCCTGAAAGAGCAGTACTTC.

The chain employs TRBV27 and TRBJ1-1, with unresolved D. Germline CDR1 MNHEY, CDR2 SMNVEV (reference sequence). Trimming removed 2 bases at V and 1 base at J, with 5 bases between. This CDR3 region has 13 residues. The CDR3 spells CASSLTTNTEAFF. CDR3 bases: TGTGCCAGCAGTTTAACAACGAACACTGAAGCTTTCTTT.

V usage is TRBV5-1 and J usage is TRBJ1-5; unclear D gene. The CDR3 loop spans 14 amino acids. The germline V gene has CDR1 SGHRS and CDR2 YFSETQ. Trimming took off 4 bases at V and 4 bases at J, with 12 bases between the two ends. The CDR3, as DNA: TGCGCCAGCAGCCCTGATAATACAAATCAGCCCCAGCATTTT. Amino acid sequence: CASSPDNTNQPQHF.

The CDR3 reads CASSLGTTGFGSPLHF. The CDR3 nucleotides read TGTGCCAGCAGCTTAGGGACGACAGGGTTTGGTTCACCCCTCCACTTT. The chain is built from TRBV7-8 and TRBJ1-6, with 7 bases fitting TRBD1. The CDR3 is 16 residues long. Germline V gives CDR1 SGHVS, CDR2 FQNEAQ. Unmatched junction bases numbered 9, after V lost 1 base and J lost 9 bases.

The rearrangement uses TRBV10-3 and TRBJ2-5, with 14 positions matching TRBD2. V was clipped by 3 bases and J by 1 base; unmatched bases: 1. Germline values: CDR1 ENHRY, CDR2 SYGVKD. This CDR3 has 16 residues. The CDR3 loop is CAISDGLAGGQETQYF. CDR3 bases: TGTGCCATCAGTGATGGACTAGCGGGAGGCCAAGAGACCCAGTACTTC.

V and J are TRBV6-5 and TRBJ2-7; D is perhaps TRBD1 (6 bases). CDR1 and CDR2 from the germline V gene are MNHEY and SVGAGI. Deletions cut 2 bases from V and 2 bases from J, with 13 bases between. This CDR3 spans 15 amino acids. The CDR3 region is CASSYETGSAYEQYF. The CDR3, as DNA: TGTGCCAGCAGTTACGAAACAGGGTCGGCCTACGAGCAGTACTTC.

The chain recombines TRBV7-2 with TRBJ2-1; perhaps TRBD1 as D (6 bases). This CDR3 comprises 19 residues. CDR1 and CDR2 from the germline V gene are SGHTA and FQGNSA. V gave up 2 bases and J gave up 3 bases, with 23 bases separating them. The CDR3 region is CASSLMVVWTAYNYNEQFF. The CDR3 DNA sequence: TGTGCCAGCAGCTTAATGGTGGTGTGGACAGCCTACAACTACAATGAGCAGTTCTTC.

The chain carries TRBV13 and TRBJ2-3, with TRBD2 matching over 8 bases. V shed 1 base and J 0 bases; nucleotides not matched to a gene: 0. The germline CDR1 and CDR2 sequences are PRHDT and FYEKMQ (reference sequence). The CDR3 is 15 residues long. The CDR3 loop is CASSLASGSTDTQYF. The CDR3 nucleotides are TGTGCCAGCAGCTTAGCTAGCGGGAGCACAGATACGCAGTATTTT.

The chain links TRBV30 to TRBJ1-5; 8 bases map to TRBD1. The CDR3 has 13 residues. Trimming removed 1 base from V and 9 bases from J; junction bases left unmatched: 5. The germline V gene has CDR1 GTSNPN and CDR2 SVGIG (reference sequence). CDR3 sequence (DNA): TGTGCCTGGAGTGCAGGGGGCAGTCTGCCCCAGCATTTT. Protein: CAWSAGGSLPQHF.

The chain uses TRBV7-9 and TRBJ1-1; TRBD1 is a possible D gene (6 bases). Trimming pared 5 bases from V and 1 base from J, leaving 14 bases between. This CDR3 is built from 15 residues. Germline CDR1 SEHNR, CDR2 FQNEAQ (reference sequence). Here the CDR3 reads CASSEQTGRNTEAFF. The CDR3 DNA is TGTGCCAGCAGCGAACAGACAGGACGGAACACTGAAGCTTTCTTT.

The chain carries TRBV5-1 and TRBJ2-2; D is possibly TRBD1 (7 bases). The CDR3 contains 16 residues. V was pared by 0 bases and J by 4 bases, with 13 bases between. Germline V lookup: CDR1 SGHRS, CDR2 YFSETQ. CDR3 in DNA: TGCGCCAGCAGCTTGGGTGGGACAGCGGGCACCGGGGAGCTGTTTTTT. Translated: CASSLGGTAGTGELFF. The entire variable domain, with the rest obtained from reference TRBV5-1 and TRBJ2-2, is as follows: KAGVTQTPRYLIKTRGQQVTLSCSPISGHRSVSWYQQTPGQGLQFLFEYFSETQRNKGNFPGRFSGRQFSNSRSEMNVSTLELGDSALYLCASSLGGTAGTGELFFGEGSRLTVL.

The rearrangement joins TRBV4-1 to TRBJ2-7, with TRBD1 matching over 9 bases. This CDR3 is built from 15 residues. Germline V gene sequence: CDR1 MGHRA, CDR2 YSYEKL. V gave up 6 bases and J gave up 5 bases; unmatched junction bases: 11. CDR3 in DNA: TGCGCCAGCAGTTACGGACAGGGGACGTTGAACGAGCAGTACTTC. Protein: CASSYGQGTLNEQYF.

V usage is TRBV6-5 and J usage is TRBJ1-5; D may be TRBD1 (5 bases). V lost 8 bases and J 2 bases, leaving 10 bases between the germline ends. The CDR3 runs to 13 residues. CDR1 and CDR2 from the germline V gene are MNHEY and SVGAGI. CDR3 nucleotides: TGTGCCAGCGCCCTAGGGGGCAATCAGCCCCAGCATTTT. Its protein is CASALGGNQPQHF.

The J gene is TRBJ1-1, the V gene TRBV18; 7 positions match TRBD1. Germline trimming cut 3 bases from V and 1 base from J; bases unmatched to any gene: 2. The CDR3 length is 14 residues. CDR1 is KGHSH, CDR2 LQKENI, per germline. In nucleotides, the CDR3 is TGTGCCAGCTCACCCCGGGACAGGAACACTGAAGCTTTCTTT. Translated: CASSPRDRNTEAFF. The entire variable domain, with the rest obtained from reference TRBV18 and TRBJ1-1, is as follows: NAGVMQNPRHLVRRRGQEARLRCSPMKGHSHVYWYRQLPEEGLKFMVYLQKENIIDESGMPKERFSAEFPKEGPSILRIQQVVRGDSAAYFCASSPRDRNTEAFFGQGTRLTVV.

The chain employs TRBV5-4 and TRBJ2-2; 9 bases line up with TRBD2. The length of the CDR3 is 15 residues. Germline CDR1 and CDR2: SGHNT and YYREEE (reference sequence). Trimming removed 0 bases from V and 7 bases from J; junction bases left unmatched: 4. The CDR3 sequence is CASSLGGGANGELFF. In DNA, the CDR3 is TGTGCCAGCAGCTTGGGCGGGGGGGCGAACGGGGAGCTGTTTTTT. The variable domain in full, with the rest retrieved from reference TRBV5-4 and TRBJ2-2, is ETGVTQSPTHLIKTRGQQVTLRCSSQSGHNTVSWYQQALGQGPQFIFQYYREEENGRGNFPPRFSGLQFPNYSSELNVNALELDDSALYLCASSLGGGANGELFFGEGSRLTVL.

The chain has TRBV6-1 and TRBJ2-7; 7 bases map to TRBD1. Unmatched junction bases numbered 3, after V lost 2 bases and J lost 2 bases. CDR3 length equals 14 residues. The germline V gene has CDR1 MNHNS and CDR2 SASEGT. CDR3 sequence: CASSERDRAYEQYF. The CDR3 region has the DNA TGTGCCAGCAGTGAACGTGACAGGGCCTACGAGCAGTACTTC.

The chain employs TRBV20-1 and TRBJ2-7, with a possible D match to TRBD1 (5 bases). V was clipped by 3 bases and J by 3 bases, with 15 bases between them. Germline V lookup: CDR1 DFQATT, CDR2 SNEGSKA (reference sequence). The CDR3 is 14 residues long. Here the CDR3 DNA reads TGCAGTGCTAGTCTCGACAGCTCCCGCTACGAGCAGTACTTC. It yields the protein CSASLDSSRYEQYF.

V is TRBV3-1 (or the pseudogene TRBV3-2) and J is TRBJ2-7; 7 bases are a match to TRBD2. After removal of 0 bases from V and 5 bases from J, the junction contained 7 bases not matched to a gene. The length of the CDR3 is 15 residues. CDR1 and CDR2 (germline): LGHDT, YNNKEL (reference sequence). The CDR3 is CASSQDEGTNNEQYF. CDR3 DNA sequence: TGTGCCAGCAGCCAAGATGAGGGGACTAACAACGAGCAGTACTTC.

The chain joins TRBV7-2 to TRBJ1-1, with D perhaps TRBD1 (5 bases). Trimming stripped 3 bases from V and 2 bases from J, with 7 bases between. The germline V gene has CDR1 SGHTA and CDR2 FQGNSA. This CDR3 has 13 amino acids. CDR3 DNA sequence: TGTGCCAGCAGCTTTAGGGGAAACACTGAAGCTTTCTTT. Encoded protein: CASSFRGNTEAFF.

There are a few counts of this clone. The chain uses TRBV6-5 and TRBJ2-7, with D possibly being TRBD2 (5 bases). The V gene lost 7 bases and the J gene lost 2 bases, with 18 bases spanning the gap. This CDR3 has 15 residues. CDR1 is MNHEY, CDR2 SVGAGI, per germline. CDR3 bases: TGTGCCAGCACCCTGGGATCTAGCAGTACCTACGAGCAGTACTTC. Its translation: CASTLGSSSTYEQYF.